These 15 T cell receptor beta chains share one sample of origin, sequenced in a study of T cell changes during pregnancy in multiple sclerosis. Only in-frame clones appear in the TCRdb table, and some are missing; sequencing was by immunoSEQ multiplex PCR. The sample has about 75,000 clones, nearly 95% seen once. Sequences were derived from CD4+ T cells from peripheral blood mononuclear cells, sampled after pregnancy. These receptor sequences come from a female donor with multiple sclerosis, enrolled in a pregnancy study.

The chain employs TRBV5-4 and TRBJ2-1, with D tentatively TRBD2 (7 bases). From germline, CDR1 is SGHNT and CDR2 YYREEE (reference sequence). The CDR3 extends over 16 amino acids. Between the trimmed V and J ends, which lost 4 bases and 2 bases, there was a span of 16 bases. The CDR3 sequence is CASSAKGGGTYNEQFF. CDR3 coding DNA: TGTGCCAGCAGCGCGAAAGGGGGGGGGACCTACAATGAGCAGTTCTTC.

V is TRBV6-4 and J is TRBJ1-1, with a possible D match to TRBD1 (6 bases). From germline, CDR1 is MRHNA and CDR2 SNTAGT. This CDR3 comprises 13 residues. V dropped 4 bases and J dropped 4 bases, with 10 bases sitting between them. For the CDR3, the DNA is TGTGCCAGCAGTGTGAGAGGGGGCACTGAAGCTTTCTTT. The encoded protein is CASSVRGGTEAFF.

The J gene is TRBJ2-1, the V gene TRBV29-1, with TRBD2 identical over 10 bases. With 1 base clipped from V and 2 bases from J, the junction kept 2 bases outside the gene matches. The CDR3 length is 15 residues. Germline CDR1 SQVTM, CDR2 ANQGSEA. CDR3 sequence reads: CSVEGAGGPYNEQFF. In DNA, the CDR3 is TGCAGCGTTGAAGGAGCGGGAGGGCCCTACAATGAGCAGTTCTTC.

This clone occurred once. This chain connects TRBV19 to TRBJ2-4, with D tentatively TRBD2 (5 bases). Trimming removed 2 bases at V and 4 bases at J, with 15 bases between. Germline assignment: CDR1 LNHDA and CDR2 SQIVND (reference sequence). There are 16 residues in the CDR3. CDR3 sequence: CASSILADGLKNIQYF. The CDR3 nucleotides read TGTGCCAGTAGTATACTCGCGGACGGACTGAAAAACATTCAGTACTTC.

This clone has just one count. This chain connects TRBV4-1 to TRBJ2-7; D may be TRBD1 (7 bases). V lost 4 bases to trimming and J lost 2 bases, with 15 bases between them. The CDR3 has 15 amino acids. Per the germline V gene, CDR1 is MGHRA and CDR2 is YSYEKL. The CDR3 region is CASSPQGDLPYEQYF. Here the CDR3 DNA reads TGCGCCAGCAGCCCGCAGGGGGACTTACCCTACGAGCAGTACTTC.

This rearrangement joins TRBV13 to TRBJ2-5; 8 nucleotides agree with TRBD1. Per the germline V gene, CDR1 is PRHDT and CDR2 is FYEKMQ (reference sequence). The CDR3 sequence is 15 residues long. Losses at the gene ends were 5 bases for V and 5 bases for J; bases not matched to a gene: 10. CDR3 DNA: TGTGCCAGCAGCACTGTTTCGCGACAGGGGGAGACCCAGTACTTC. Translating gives CASSTVSRQGETQYF. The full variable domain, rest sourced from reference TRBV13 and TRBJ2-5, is AAGVIQSPRHLIKEKRETATLKCYPIPRHDTVYWYQQGPGQDPQFLISFYEKMQSDKGSIPDRFSAQQFSDYHSELNMSSLELGDSALYFCASSTVSRQGETQYFGPGTRLLVL.

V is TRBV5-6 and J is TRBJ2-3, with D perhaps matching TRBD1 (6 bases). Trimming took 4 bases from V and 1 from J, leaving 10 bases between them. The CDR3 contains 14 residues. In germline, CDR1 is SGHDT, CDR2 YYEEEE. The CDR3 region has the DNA TGTGCCAGCAGCACCCCAGGGGGCACAGATACGCAGTATTTT. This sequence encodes CASSTPGGTDTQYF.

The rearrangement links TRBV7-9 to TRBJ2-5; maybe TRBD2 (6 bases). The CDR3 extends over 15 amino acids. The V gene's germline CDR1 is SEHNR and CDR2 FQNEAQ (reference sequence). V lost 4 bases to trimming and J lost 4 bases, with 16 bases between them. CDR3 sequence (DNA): TGTGCCAGCAGCTCATCATTCCGGGGAGGAGAGACCCAGTACTTC. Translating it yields CASSSSFRGGETQYF. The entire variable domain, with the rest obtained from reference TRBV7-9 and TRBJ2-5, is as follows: DTGVSQNPRHKITKRGQNVTFRCDPISEHNRLYWYRQTLGQGPEFLTYFQNEAQLEKSRLLSDRFSAERPKGSFSTLEIQRTEQGDSAMYLCASSSSFRGGETQYFGPGTRLLVL.

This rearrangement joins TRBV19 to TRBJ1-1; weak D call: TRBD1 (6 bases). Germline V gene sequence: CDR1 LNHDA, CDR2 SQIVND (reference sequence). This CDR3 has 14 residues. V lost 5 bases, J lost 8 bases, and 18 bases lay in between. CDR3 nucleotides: TGTGCCAGTAGTGTCAGAAATACCGGGACAGAAGCTTTCTTT. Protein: CASSVRNTGTEAFF.

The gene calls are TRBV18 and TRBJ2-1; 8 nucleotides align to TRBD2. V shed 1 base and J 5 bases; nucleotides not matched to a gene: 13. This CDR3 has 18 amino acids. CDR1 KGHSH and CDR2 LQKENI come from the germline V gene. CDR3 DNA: TGTGCCAGCTCACCACGTACCCTCACTAGCGGAACAAACAATGAGCAGTTCTTC. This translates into CASSPRTLTSGTNNEQFF.

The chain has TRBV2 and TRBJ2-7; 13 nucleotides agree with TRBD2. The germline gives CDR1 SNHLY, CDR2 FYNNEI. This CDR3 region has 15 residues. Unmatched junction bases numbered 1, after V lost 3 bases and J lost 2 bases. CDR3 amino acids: CASSDGTSGTYEQYF. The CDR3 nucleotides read TGTGCCAGCAGTGATGGGACTAGCGGGACCTACGAGCAGTACTTC. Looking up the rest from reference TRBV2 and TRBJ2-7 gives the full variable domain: EPEVTQTPSHQVTQMGQEVILRCVPISNHLYFYWYRQILGQKVEFLVSFYNNEISEKSEIFDDQFSVERPDGSNFTLKIRSTKLEDSAMYFCASSDGTSGTYEQYFGPGTRLTVT.

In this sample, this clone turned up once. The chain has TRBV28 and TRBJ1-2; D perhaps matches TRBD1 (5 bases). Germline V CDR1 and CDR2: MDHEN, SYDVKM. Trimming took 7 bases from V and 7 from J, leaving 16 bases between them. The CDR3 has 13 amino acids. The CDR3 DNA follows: TGTGCCAGCACCAATACAGGATTAGGTGGCTACACCTTC. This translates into CASTNTGLGGYTF.

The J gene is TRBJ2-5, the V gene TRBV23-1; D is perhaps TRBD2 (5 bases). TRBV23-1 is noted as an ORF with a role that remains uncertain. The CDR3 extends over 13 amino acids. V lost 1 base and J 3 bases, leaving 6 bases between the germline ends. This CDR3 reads CASSQYGEETQYF. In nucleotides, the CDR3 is TGCGCCAGCAGTCAATACGGGGAAGAGACCCAGTACTTC.

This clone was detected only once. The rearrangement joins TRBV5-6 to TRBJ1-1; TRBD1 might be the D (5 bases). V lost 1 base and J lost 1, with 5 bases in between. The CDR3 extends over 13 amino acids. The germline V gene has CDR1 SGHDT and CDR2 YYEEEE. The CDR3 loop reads CASSLTGNTEAFF. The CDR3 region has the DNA TGTGCCAGCAGCTTGACAGGGAACACTGAAGCTTTCTTT.

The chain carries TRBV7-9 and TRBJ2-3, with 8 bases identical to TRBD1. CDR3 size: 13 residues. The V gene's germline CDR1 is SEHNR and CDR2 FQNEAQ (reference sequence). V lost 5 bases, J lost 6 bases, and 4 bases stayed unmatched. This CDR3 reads CASSPRQGDTQYF. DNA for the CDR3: TGTGCCAGCAGCCCCCGACAGGGGGATACGCAGTATTTT.